These T cell receptor beta chains were read from a single sample in a study of blood T cell repertoires in COVID-19. Profiling relied on immunoSEQ multiplex PCR, and the TCRdb table lists in-frame clones only, not all of them. Of 470,000 or so clones listed, approximately 83% are singletons. What was sequenced was peripheral blood. Receptor source: a human donor in a cohort sampled during active COVID-19. Each CDR3 is given without its conserved first and last residue. Size is omitted from some rows. Given values are once, few, many or a class for expanded clones.

TRBV3-1/TRBV3-2	-	ASRRTGGGWMNTEAF
TRBV5-1	-	ASSLTYRTSGYT
TRBV30	-	AWSTTGDIQY
TRBV2	-	ASNTPSLAGERNEQF
TRBV7-3	-	ASSLGLAADTQY
TRBV2	-	ASRARRGAGGYT
TRBV12-3/TRBV12-4	once	ASSPLGNTEAF
TRBV24-1	-	ATSDLVAGIYNEQF
TRBV11-3	-	ASSRLSGSNEQF
TRBV4-2	-	ASSQNLRQDVNEKLF
TRBV5-6	-	ASSLATGRGYT
TRBV11-3	-	ASTPSGFSSYEQY
TRBV5-6	few	ASSLDREFQGGHYEQY
TRBV15	-	ATSRDLGQDYGYT
TRBV7-3	-	ASSDREATSGRNEQF
TRBV30	-	AWSVRGNEQF
TRBV6-6	-	ASSQTSVNTGELF
TRBV5-8	-	ASSRWTSEAGETQY
TRBV18	few	ASSPSREVRTEAF
TRBV19	-	ASSMQGEVNQPQH
TRBV7-2	-	ASSLGGLGSEQF
TRBV5-1	-	ASSLDSGDQPQH
TRBV27	-	ASRARTGNEKLF
TRBV25-1	-	ASSSKGYNEQF
TRBV19	-	ASLTPAGGLGYT
TRBV6-4	-	ASSDSPRSRNEQF
TRBV7-3	-	ASSLNPSGVYEQY
TRBV9	-	ASSVFPGSGTEAF
TRBV6-5	-	ASRPGGRAGELF
TRBV2	-	ASSRRSGQGYNEQF
TRBV6-5	-	ASSPGTALYNEQF
TRBV4-3	-	ASSVTGSFYNSPLH
TRBV19	-	ASSIVGQGMWNQPQH
TRBV19	-	ASRIGLGADSGNTIY
TRBV10-3	-	ATEDANSGNTIY
TRBV19	-	ASSRQGVQH
TRBV2	-	ASTRDNPNTEAF
TRBV6-5	-	ASSYRRTGFNEQF
TRBV15	-	ATSRARSTDTQY